This T cell receptor (beta chain) derives from a study of liver allograft versus peripheral blood T cells. Whole-study context: Recipients' peripheral blood supplied the T cell receptor repertoires against which those in transplanted livers were compared.

Study-wide findings and caveats: In liver allografts, T cell receptor repertoires reportedly differed from the repertoires found in peripheral blood.

This clonotype counts as medium-sized (0.01 to 0.1%). What it recognizes is unknown. TCRdb called the reads again in MiXCR, with one record for every CDR3 protein. The sample holds some 4,000 distinct CDR3 sequences, about 17% seen once. After removal of 5 bases from V and 3 bases from J, the junction contained 2 bases not matched to a gene. The CDR3 is made up of 14 amino acids. Germline CDR1 LNHDA, CDR2 SQIVND (reference sequence). The chain couples TRBV19 to TRBJ2-2, with TRBD2 matching 8 bases. This clonotype was obtained from a human patient who had a liver transplant. Some of these T cells may belong to the graft donor. The CDR3 nucleotides are TGTGCCAGTAGTCGGACTAGCCACACCGGGGAGCTGTTTTTT. Residues: CASSRTSHTGELFF.